This T cell receptor beta chain stems from a study of T-cell memory formation after mild COVID-19. Deletions cut 5 bases from V and 9 bases from J, with 19 bases between. This CDR3 is 14 amino acids long. In germline, CDR1 is SGHVS, CDR2 FQNEAQ. Each CDR3 protein gets one entry after TCRdb re-called the 5' RACE reads with MiXCR. The repertoire has around 250,000 distinct CDR3 sequences, more than 8% of them found once; the top ten carry 20% to 25%. Sequencing was carried out using PBMCs or a T cell subset sorted from them (not recorded which). This rearrangement joins TRBV7-8 to TRBJ1-1; D not resolved. This clonotype was sampled from a man aged 18 to 30 who had mild COVID-19 (a few samples of this study predate the infection). Cell type and time point are not known. CDR3: CASSPGPGSPKAFF. The CDR3 DNA reads as TGTGCCAGCAGCCCCGGGCCGGGGAGCCCTAAAGCTTTCTTT. Full variable domain (remainder filled in from reference TRBV7-8 and TRBJ1-1): GAGVSQSPRYKVAKRGQDVALRCDPISGHVSLFWYQQALGQGPEFLTYFQNEAQLDKSGLPSDRFFAERPEGSVSTLKIQRTQQEDSAVYLCASSPGPGSPKAFFGQGTRLTVV.